This T cell receptor (beta chain) was found in a study of T cells expressing NK-cell markers (dated by TCRdb to 2020 to 2022). General notes on the study: TCR beta-chain repertoires were profiled in sorted CD3+CD56+NKG2C+, CD3+CD56+NKG2C- and CD3+CD56-NKG2C+ T-cell subsets from about 8 donors. All eight donors whose samples were sequenced were randomly selected healthy volunteers, three of them men and five women. Of the eight sequenced donors, seven were found to be HCMV-seropositive and one was found to be HCMV-seronegative. Libraries were sequenced as 2 x 150 bp reads on Illumina HiSeq 2000/2500, MiSeq or NextSeq.

Sequencing used an Illumina HiSeq 2000. 5'RACE template switching, by which a universal primer site and unique molecular identifiers were added, was used to make TCR beta cDNA libraries. Priming for cDNA synthesis came from the TCR beta constant segment, and two successive PCR amplification steps followed. Per the original workflow: MIGEC was used to demultiplex reads and group the reads by UMI, and MiTCR was used to assemble and quantify clonotypes. To exclude erroneous sequences, only TCR cDNA sequences supported by at least two reads were retained. The tcR package was used for downstream repertoire analysis, and clonotypes were matched between fractions using CDR3 nucleotide sequence together with V segment. VDJmatch was used to annotate antigen specificity against VDJdb, with one amino acid substitution in CDR3 allowed. TCRdb reprocessed the raw reads; every CDR3 protein sequence is a single record, and DNA is not supplied. It is TCRdb's table, rather than the study itself, that gives the V and J calls and clone size. The sample table records 150,000 or so distinct CDR3 sequences. More than 35% of the sample belongs to the ten largest clones.

The CDR3 spans 12 residues, from the cysteine through the phenylalanine. The record lacks a DNA sequence. Per the germline V gene, KGHDR is the CDR1 and SFDVKD is the CDR2. About this clonotype itself: No cognate antigen has been identified for it.

On the study overall, not on this receptor specifically: Whether the expanded NKG2C-expressing T cell clones were specific for HCMV antigens remained unclear. Those dominant clonotypes were again the most abundant among CD3+CD56-NKG2C+ cells in a handful of donors, at roughly 25-60.1%. In six donors, the dominant CD3+CD56+NKG2C+ clonotypes were found to rank among the top 10 CD8+ clonotypes and to make up about 1.0-8% of CD8+ T cells.

HCMV serostatus was determined by detecting HCMV-specific IgG in serum with a commercial ELISA kit. Peripheral blood mononuclear cells were isolated from blood by Ficoll density gradient centrifugation. The rearrangement combines TRBV24-1 with TRBJ2-1. The clonotype was recovered from a woman between 50 and 59 years old in good health. Donor details come from another sample of the same person, matched by shared clones. Specimen: blood T cells: a sorted CD56 or NKG2C T cell subset, CD4+ or CD8+ T cells, or bulk PBMC T cells (not recorded which). The CDR3 region: CATSAGYNEQFF.